The 29 T cell receptor beta chains listed next were all sequenced from one sample in a study of blood T cell repertoires in COVID-19. Sequencing was performed with immunoSEQ multiplex PCR; in TCRdb, only in-frame clones are kept and a portion is missing. In the table there are about 240,000 clones, around 86% of which are singletons. Sequenced material: peripheral blood. The receptors shown here come from a woman aged 45-60 years with COVID-19, enrolled during active disease.

The rearrangement links TRBV4-1 to TRBJ2-7, with 10 bases fitting TRBD2. The CDR3 spans 16 residues. Germline V gives CDR1 MGHRA, CDR2 YSYEKL. With V trimmed by 1 base and J by 0 bases, 3 bases remained unmatched. The DNA of the CDR3 is TGCGCCAGCAGCCAAGCGGGACTAGCGTACTCCTACGAGCAGTACTTC. As protein: CASSQAGLAYSYEQYF.

The CDR3 coding sequence is TGTGCCAGTAGTAGTCGAACGGTCACTGAAGCTTTCTTT. As protein: CASSSRTVTEAFF. The chain links TRBV19 to TRBJ1-1, with D hard to call. Germline CDR1 and CDR2: LNHDA and SQIVND (reference sequence). Deletions cut 4 bases from V and 4 bases from J, with 10 bases between. CDR3 size: 13 residues.

The chain uses TRBV15 and TRBJ2-5; a possible D gene is TRBD1 (5 bases). The CDR3 has 18 amino acids. With 0 bases removed from V and 1 base from J, the gap between germline ends came to 18 bases. Germline V gene data show CDR1 as LNHNV and CDR2 as YYDKDF (reference sequence). CDR3 loop: CATSRDDGAGYGQETQYF. The DNA for the CDR3 is TGTGCCACCAGCAGAGATGATGGGGCAGGGTACGGCCAAGAGACCCAGTACTTC.

V and J are TRBV9 and TRBJ2-1; 7 nucleotides agree with TRBD1. V was pared by 4 bases and J by 10 bases, with 5 bases of the junction left unmatched. The CDR3 runs 12 residues. Per the germline V gene, CDR1 is SGDLS and CDR2 is YYNGEE. CDR3 nucleotide sequence: TGTGCCAGCAGCCCGGACAGGCGGGAGCAGTTCTTC. It yields the protein CASSPDRREQFF. Variable domain in full (rest from reference TRBV9 and TRBJ2-1): DSGVTQTPKHLITATGQRVTLRCSPRSGDLSVYWYQQSLDQGLQFLIQYYNGEERAKGNILERFSAQQFPDLHSELNLSSLELGDSALYFCASSPDRREQFFGPGTRLTVL.

This sequence joins TRBV2 and TRBJ2-3, with D possibly being TRBD2 (5 bases). The CDR3 loop spans 15 amino acids. The V and J ends lost 7 bases and 2 bases respectively, with 16 bases between them. Germline CDR1 SNHLY, CDR2 FYNNEI. CDR3 in amino acids: CASTLDFRYTDTQYF. For the CDR3, the DNA is TGTGCCAGCACCTTGGACTTTCGATACACAGATACGCAGTATTTT.

The gene calls are TRBV5-1 and TRBJ2-3; 9 bases are a match to TRBD1. CDR1 and CDR2 from the germline V gene are SGHRS and YFSETQ. Trimming at V came to 4 bases and at J to 7 bases, leaving 13 bases not matched to a gene. CDR3 size: 16 residues. The CDR3 region has the DNA TGCGCCAGCAGCCTCAACCGGGACAGGGTTACGAATACGCAGTATTTT. Amino acids: CASSLNRDRVTNTQYF.

V usage is TRBV24-1 and J usage is TRBJ2-2, with no clear D. V lost 7 bases and J lost 7, with 9 bases in between. Germline V gene sequence: CDR1 KGHDR, CDR2 SFDVKD. CDR3 size: 12 residues. The CDR3 nucleotides are TGTGCCACCAGCCGACCGGGCGGGGAGCTGTTTTTT. It translates to CATSRPGGELFF.

The CDR3 region is CATSGGAFPYNEQFF. The CDR3 bases are TGTGCCACCTCCGGGGGGGCCTTTCCGTACAATGAGCAGTTCTTC. The rearrangement links TRBV24-1 to TRBJ2-1; 8 positions match TRBD2. The CDR3 has 15 amino acids. J gave up 4 bases and V 9 bases, and 10 bases lay outside the gene matches. Germline CDR1 reads KGHDR; CDR2 reads SFDVKD.

V usage is TRBV12-2 and J usage is TRBJ2-1; TRBD1, the table's D call, was not compared with the DNA. TRBV12-2 is deemed a pseudogene. The CDR3 extends over 14 amino acids. For the CDR3, the DNA is TGTGCAAGTCGCTTTCCGAGAGGGGGCGATGAGCAGTTCTTC. Its protein is CASRFPRGGDEQFF.

Worth noting for this clone: Mismatch with germline at one junction end may stem from a read error. The V call is TRBV11-2, the J call TRBJ2-2, with 11 positions matching TRBD2. Germline CDR1 and CDR2: SGHAT and FQNNGV. CDR3 length: 16 amino acids. Written as DNA, the CDR3 is TGTGCCCGCAGCTTTAGCGGGGGGGGGAACACCGGGGAGCTGTTTTTT. Its protein product is CARSFSGGGNTGELFF.

This sequence joins TRBV5-4 and TRBJ1-1; 7 nucleotides match TRBD1. V trimming: 2 bases; J trimming: 3 bases; junction bases outside the gene matches: 10. The CDR3 spans 16 residues. Per the germline V gene, CDR1 is SGHNT and CDR2 is YYREEE (reference sequence). The CDR3 sequence: CASSLKTGVGDTEAFF. Here the CDR3 DNA reads TGTGCCAGCAGCTTAAAAACAGGGGTGGGGGACACTGAAGCTTTCTTT.

V and J are TRBV28 and TRBJ2-7, with D possibly TRBD2 on 6 matching bases. The length of the CDR3 is 12 residues. V was cut by 3 bases and J by 3 bases, with 6 bases left in between. CDR1 and CDR2 (germline): MDHEN, SYDVKM. CDR3 bases: TGTGCCAGCAGTTTGCGGGGCTACGAGCAGTACGTC. Its translation is CASSLRGYEQYV.

The V call is TRBV19, the J call TRBJ1-1, with a tentative D call TRBD1 (5 bases). Per germline, CDR1 LNHDA and CDR2 SQIVND (reference sequence). V was shortened by 5 bases and J by 11 bases, with 24 bases between the two germline ends. The CDR3 consists of 15 residues. Here the CDR3 reads CASSWGVLAPIGAFF. CDR3 bases: TGTGCCAGTAGTTGGGGGGTCCTGGCCCCGATTGGGGCTTTCTTT.

The chain has TRBV24-1 and TRBJ1-5, with TRBD1 matching over 7 bases. The CDR3 is 18 amino acids. J was trimmed by 6 bases and V by 1 base; bases with no gene match: 14. Per germline, CDR1 KGHDR and CDR2 SFDVKD. CDR3 coding DNA: TGTGCCACCAGTGATTTTACCTCTGGGACAGTAGTGGGTCAGCCCCAGCATTTT. Protein: CATSDFTSGTVVGQPQHF.

The table lists this clone with a count of one. The chain joins TRBV19 to TRBJ1-2, with D perhaps TRBD1 (6 bases). CDR3 length: 13 residues. Looked up from germline, CDR1 is LNHDA and CDR2 is SQIVND (reference sequence). The V end lost 5 bases, the J end lost 2 bases, and 9 bases lay between the germline ends. The CDR3 reads CASSGQRNYGYTF. As DNA, the CDR3 is TGTGCCAGTAGTGGACAGAGAAACTATGGCTACACCTTC.

This clone came up once. This chain joins TRBV28 and TRBJ2-3; possible D gene TRBD1, 5 bases. The CDR3 spans 16 residues. V shed 2 bases and J shed 0 bases, with 12 bases lying between them. Looked up from germline, CDR1 is MDHEN and CDR2 is SYDVKM. The CDR3 region is CASSLRGGPSTDTQYF. The CDR3 nucleotides are TGTGCCAGCAGTTTAAGGGGCGGCCCTAGCACAGATACGCAGTATTTT.

The chain is built from TRBV7-2 and TRBJ1-6; no clear D. The germline gives CDR1 SGHTA, CDR2 FQGNSA. This CDR3 contains 14 residues. V shed 4 bases and J shed 5 bases, with 9 bases lying between them. The CDR3 is CASSWELDNSPLHF. The CDR3 DNA reads TGTGCCAGCAGCTGGGAGTTGGATAATTCACCCCTCCACTTT. Full variable domain (remainder filled in from reference TRBV7-2 and TRBJ1-6): GAGVSQSPSNKVTEKGKDVELRCDPISGHTALYWYRQSLGQGLEFLIYFQGNSAPDKSGLPSDRFSAERTGGSVSTLTIQRTQQEDSAVYLCASSWELDNSPLHFGNGTRLTVT.

In its sample, this clone was seen once. The V and J genes are TRBV7-8 and TRBJ2-2; possibly TRBD2 for D (6 bases). V lost 5 bases and J 7 bases, leaving 17 bases between the germline ends. The length of the CDR3 is 15 residues. The V gene's germline CDR1 is SGHVS and CDR2 FQNEAQ. CDR3 sequence: CASSDIGGSGGELFF. DNA for the CDR3: TGTGCCAGCAGCGACATTGGAGGGTCGGGCGGGGAGCTGTTTTTT.

V gene TRBV19 combines with J gene TRBJ2-1; 9 nucleotides line up with TRBD2. CDR1 is LNHDA, CDR2 SQIVND, per germline (reference sequence). After removal of 5 bases from V and 7 bases from J, the junction contained 9 bases not matched to a gene. This CDR3 contains 15 residues. Here the CDR3 DNA reads TGTGCCAGTAGTGCGCCAGGACTAGCGCCGAATGAGCAGTTCTTC. Residues: CASSAPGLAPNEQFF.

This sequence joins TRBV21-1 and TRBJ1-5; TRBD1, the D gene given by the table, was not confirmed from the DNA. TRBV21-1 is annotated as a pseudogene. There are 15 residues in the CDR3. DNA of the CDR3: TGTGCCAGCAGTTTACAGGGGGCGAGCAATCAGCCCCAGCATTTT. It codes for CASSLQGASNQPQHF.

The chain joins TRBV6-5 to TRBJ1-6, with D hard to call. The ends were cut back, 7 bases at V and 10 bases at J, with 14 bases in the middle. The CDR3 runs to 13 residues. Germline loops: CDR1 MNHEY, CDR2 SVGAGI. This CDR3 is CASKVATRSPLHF. CDR3 in DNA: TGTGCCAGCAAAGTGGCCACCCGATCACCCCTCCACTTT.

The rearrangement uses TRBV4-3 and TRBJ2-3, with 8 bases aligning to TRBD2. From germline, CDR1 is LGHNA and CDR2 YSLEER. The CDR3 has 16 residues. The V gene end was trimmed by 0 bases and the J gene end by 2 bases; junction bases not matched to a gene: 4. As DNA, the CDR3 is TGCGCCAGCAGCCAAGATCGGGGGGGACTCACAGATACGCAGTATTTT. Residues: CASSQDRGGLTDTQYF.

The rearrangement links TRBV20-1 to TRBJ2-1; D perhaps matches TRBD1 (6 bases). Germline loops: CDR1 DFQATT, CDR2 SNEGSKA (reference sequence). Trimming stripped 3 bases from V and 6 bases from J, with 21 bases between. The CDR3 totals 16 residues. The CDR3 sequence: CSASYVGGLSLNEQFF. CDR3 in DNA: TGCAGTGCTAGTTACGTTGGGGGCCTATCGCTCAATGAGCAGTTCTTC.

J is TRBJ2-5 and V is TRBV6-1; 7 positions agree with TRBD1. CDR1 MNHNS and CDR2 SASEGT come from the germline V gene. V lost 3 bases to trimming and J lost 2 bases; unmatched junction nucleotides: 12. CDR3 length: 17 residues. The CDR3 DNA follows: TGTGCCAGCAGTGAGGAGAGTCTGACAGGGTGGCAAGAGACCCAGTACTTC. This codes for CASSEESLTGWQETQYF.

J is TRBJ1-2 and V is TRBV2; TRBD1 matches at 10 bases. The V gene end was trimmed by 4 bases and the J gene end by 6 bases; junction bases not matched to a gene: 11. Per the germline V gene, CDR1 is SNHLY and CDR2 is FYNNEI. CDR3 length equals 16 residues. CDR3: CASSALLDRGTDGYTF. The CDR3 DNA reads TGTGCCAGCAGTGCTCTCCTGGACAGGGGGACGGATGGCTACACCTTC.

This sequence joins TRBV6-5 and TRBJ1-5; D remains ambiguous. The CDR3 is 11 residues long. Germline V gene lookup returns CDR1 MNHEY and CDR2 SVGAGI. The germline V and J ends were trimmed by 11 bases and 9 bases, with 14 bases remaining between them. CDR3 DNA: TGTGCCGTCGGGCGCGGGAGGCCCCAGCATTTT. The encoded protein is CAVGRGRPQHF.

V gene TRBV27 combines with J gene TRBJ1-5; unclear D gene. The germline CDR1 and CDR2 sequences are MNHEY and SMNVEV (reference sequence). The CDR3 extends over 13 amino acids. Trimming took off 3 bases at V and 5 bases at J, with 8 bases between the two ends. CDR3 amino acids: CASSLGWDQPQHF. Here the CDR3 DNA reads TGTGCCAGCAGTTTGGGCTGGGATCAGCCCCAGCATTTT.

The chain couples TRBV5-1 to TRBJ2-7; tentative D call: TRBD1 (6 bases). CDR1 SGHRS and CDR2 YFSETQ come from the germline V gene. The CDR3 totals 17 residues. Between the trimmed V and J ends, which lost 1 base and 0 bases, there was a span of 17 bases. CDR3 sequence (DNA): TGCGCCAGCAGCTTGAGTCCCCAGGGGCCCCGCTCCTACGAGCAGTACTTC. It specifies CASSLSPQGPRSYEQYF.

The genes are TRBV19 and TRBJ2-4; the D gene is possibly TRBD1 (9 bases). V was trimmed by 7 bases and J by 2 bases, leaving 24 bases between them. Germline lookup yields CDR1 LNHDA and CDR2 SQIVND (reference sequence). This CDR3 has 18 amino acids. The CDR3 DNA reads as TGTGCCAGTACCCTAACGGCGGGGGGACAGGGAACCAAAAACATTCAGTACTTC. This gives the protein CASTLTAGGQGTKNIQYF.